This T cell receptor beta chain originates from a study of T cell changes during pregnancy in multiple sclerosis. Sequenced by immunoSEQ multiplex PCR; TCRdb stores in-frame clones only, minus some. The sample shows around 45,000 clones, around 87% of them seen only once. This clone was observed once. CDR3 length: 13 residues. CDR1 SQVTM and CDR2 ANQGSEA come from the germline V gene. V gave up 5 bases and J gave up 6 bases, with 13 bases separating them. The sample in question was CD8+ T cells from peripheral blood mononuclear cells, obtained in the second trimester of pregnancy. The clonotype was recovered from a female donor with multiple sclerosis, enrolled in a pregnancy study. The rearrangement joins TRBV29-1 to TRBJ2-2, with a weak D call TRBD1 (5 bases). The CDR3 DNA sequence: TGCAGCGTTCCCCAGGCAGGGTCCGGGGAGCTGTTTTTT. Amino acid sequence: CSVPQAGSGELFF.